Listed below are T cell receptor beta chains from one sample, sequenced in a study of shared clonotypes between healthy human individuals. The data were produced by immunoSEQ multiplex PCR, yet TCRdb's version contains in-frame clones alone and is incomplete. In the table there are fewer than 1 million clones, about 97% of which are singletons. The specimen was naive CD8+ T cells sorted from blood. The receptor set was obtained from a man between 25 and 39 years old in good health. Each CDR3 is given with its conserved first and last residue. The D gene is left open where the match is weak.

d_call j_call v_call cdr3_nt cdr3_aa
TRBD1 TRBJ2-7 TRBV10-1 TGCGCCAGCAGTGAATTGACAGGGCAGCAGTACTTC CASSELTGQQYF
TRBD1 TRBJ2-7 TRBV27 TGTGCCAGCAGTCATACCGGGACAGGGAGCTACGAGCAGTACTTC CASSHTGTGSYEQYF
TRBD1 TRBJ2-7 TRBV5-1 TGCGCCAGCACCCCGGGACAGGCCTTGTTGGATAGCTCCTACGAGCAGTACTTC CASTPGQALLDSSYEQYF
- TRBJ2-3 TRBV4-3 TGCGCCAGCAGCCAAGCGTCGGGGGCAGATACGCAGTATTTT CASSQASGADTQYF
TRBD2 TRBJ2-7 TRBV7-9 TGTGCCAGCAGCGCTTCTAGCGGGAGGGGAGCCTACGAGCAGTACTTC CASSASSGRGAYEQYF
- TRBJ1-1 TRBV9 TGTGCCAGCAGCTACGGGGGGGGCACTGAAGCTTTCTTT CASSYGGGTEAFF
TRBD2 TRBJ2-3 TRBV9 TGTGCCAGCAGCCTCGGACTAGCGATTACAGATACGCAGTATTTT CASSLGLAITDTQYF
- TRBJ2-5 TRBV2 TGTGCCAGCACCGAACGCGAGACCCAGTACTTC CASTERETQYF
- TRBJ2-3 TRBV6-9 TGTGCCAGCAGTTATCGTCTTTATAATTTCCGCCTAGATACGCAGTATTTT CASSYRLYNFRLDTQYF
TRBD2 TRBJ2-1 TRBV7-2 TGTGCCAGCAGCTCGAGCGGGAGGACATTCCATGAGCAGTTCTTC CASSSSGRTFHEQFF
TRBD1 TRBJ2-7 TRBV29-1 TGCAGCGTCTGGACAGGGGGGAGCTACGAGCAGTACTTC CSVWTGGSYEQYF
- TRBJ2-1 TRBV10-2 TGCGCCAGCAGTGAGCCCACCCGGACGTTTGAGCAGTTCTTC CASSEPTRTFEQFF
TRBD2 TRBJ2-2 TRBV7-2 TGTGCCAGCAGCCCACGGGGGGGGGACACCGGGGAGCTGTTTTTT CASSPRGGDTGELFF
- TRBJ2-2 TRBV19 TGTGCCAGTAGTATATATTCAACAGGGTCCGGGGAGCTGTTTTTT CASSIYSTGSGELFF
- TRBJ1-4 TRBV4-2 TGTGCCAGCAGCCAAGAGCAAACAGCAAACAATGAAAAACTGTTTTTT CASSQEQTANNEKLFF
TRBD1 TRBJ2-7 TRBV7-2 TGTGCCAGCAGCTTCCCACGACAGGGCCCAAGCTCCTACGAGCAGTACTTC CASSFPRQGPSSYEQYF
- TRBJ2-7 TRBV20-1 TGCAGTGCTAGAGATGGATCGGAGCAGTACTTC CSARDGSEQYF